The present entry profiles one T cell receptor beta chain with its context. Its antigen is unidentified. With V trimmed by 5 bases and J by 7 bases, 3 bases remained unmatched. CDR3 length: 13 residues. Per germline, CDR1 KGHSH and CDR2 LQKENI. The assay, immunoSEQ v3.0, was run at survey level. Profiling relied on immunoSEQ multiplex PCR, and the TCRdb table lists in-frame clones only, not all of them. This table holds more than 25,000 clones, 80% to 90% found once. This sample was included in a study of long-term antiretroviral therapy in people with HIV. Overall study results and limits: Against controls, HIV repertoires showed narrower ranges of CDR3 length.

Specimen: unsorted PBMCs, collected around 5 years before starting antiretroviral therapy. The chain joins TRBV18 to TRBJ1-2, with 11 bases fitting TRBD1. The TCR comes from a man aged 50-59 years with HIV. In nucleotides, the CDR3 is TGTGCCAGCTCAGGACAGGGGGCCGGTGGCTACACCTTC. Protein sequence: CASSGQGAGGYTF.